The sequence of this TCR beta chain was determined in a study of CD8 T cells in Susac syndrome. The CDR3 totals 12 residues. Trimming cost V 7 bases and J 1 base, with 6 bases left between them. Germline V lookup: CDR1 SGDLS, CDR2 YYNGEE. Random hexamers were used to reverse transcribe the RNA input (roughly 0.5 to 1 ug). An immunoSEQ multiplex PCR amplified TCR beta CDR3 over 54 Vbeta and 13 Jbeta. TCRdb itself ran the immunoSEQ multiplex PCR reads through MiXCR, one entry per CDR3 protein. The repertoire consists of roughly 140,000 distinct CDR3 sequences, with less than 97% occurring once and the leading ten covering roughly 0.16%. FACS was used to enrich TEMRA cells, whereas the CD8+ and CD4+ T cells were obtained by negative isolation.

The sequence derives from a human donor with multiple sclerosis. The chain combines TRBV9 with TRBJ1-5; maybe TRBD1 (5 bases). The sample consisted of CD8+ T cells from PBMCs. The CDR3 coding sequence is TGTGCCAGCGGGGACAGCAATCAGCCCCAGCATTTT. It yields the protein CASGDSNQPQHF.